This T cell receptor beta chain was identified during a study of cytomegalovirus exposure and HLA in healthy donors. PCR primers comprised 60 Vbeta and 13 Jbeta primers. Measured with immunoSEQ multiplex PCR; TCRdb has only the in-frame clones, and not every one. The sample has fewer than 100,000 clones, 78% seen once; the top ten hold over 4%. V was clipped by 5 bases and J by 4 bases, with 10 bases between them. The CDR3 runs 13 residues. The rearrangement uses TRBV23-1 and TRBJ2-3; no reliable D call. TRBV23-1 is designated an ORF whose function remains uncertain. Material for sequencing was PBMCs. This clonotype originated in a middle-aged woman in good health and CMV-seropositive. CDR3 in DNA: TGCGCCAGCAGTTGTCTAGACGCAGATACGCAGTATTTT. It translates to CASSCLDADTQYF.